The following is a T cell receptor beta chain sequence with its context. The data were obtained in a study of blood T cell repertoires in COVID-19. In the authors' methods: The authors estimated nucleated cell counts from reference gene primer amplification. Profiled with immunoSEQ multiplex PCR; TCRdb holds only in-frame clones, not every one. V and J calls and clone size are given by that table; D and trimming were obtained from the DNA. Here the sample spans almost 500,000 clones, approximately 90% being singletons. The V end lost 4 bases, the J end lost 2 bases, and 13 bases lay between the germline ends. The CDR3 is made up of 15 amino acids. The V gene's germline CDR1 is SGHDN and CDR2 FVKESK. Everyone who took part was 18 to 89 years old, and they came from 20 to 25 US areas. The study assigned cohorts using participant-reported clinical history. Recovered status in Cohort 3 required two negative PCRs, clearance, or symptom resolution.

The chain couples TRBV14 to TRBJ2-3; D is uncertain. The sequenced sample consisted of PBMCs or T cells enriched from blood (not recorded which). This TCR was recovered from a woman aged 55 to 70 who had recovered from COVID-19. The CDR3 bases are TGTGCCAGCAGCCTTGCCAGAATCCTCACAGATACGCAGTATTTT. Amino acid sequence: CASSLARILTDTQYF. Based on the CDR3 plus reference TRBV14 and TRBJ2-3, the full variable domain is EAGVTQFPSHSVIEKGQTVTLRCDPISGHDNLYWYRRVMGKEIKFLLHFVKESKQDESGMPNNRFLAERTGGTYSTLKVQPAELEDSGVYFCASSLARILTDTQYFGPGTRLTVL.